The entry that follows covers one T cell receptor (beta chain) sequence. In germline, CDR1 is GTSNPN, CDR2 SVGIG (reference sequence). The ends were cut back, 4 bases at V and 0 bases at J, with 10 bases in the middle. The CDR3 contains 14 residues. Authors' processing steps: The assay estimated nucleated cells by amplifying reference gene primers. Profiling relied on immunoSEQ multiplex PCR, and the TCRdb table lists in-frame clones only, not all of them. V, J and clone size derive from that table, while D and trimming were established from the DNA sequence. The sample has 150,000 to 200,000 clones, 70% to 90% seen once. The entry originates in a study of blood T cell repertoires in COVID-19. Overall study context: Samples of COVID-19 (acute and convalescent) were obtained from the United States, Italy and Spain. T cells, B-cell-depleted T cells, or PBMCs provided the cDNA or gDNA that served as material.

This TCR came from a woman at least 80 years old in a cohort sampled during active or convalescent COVID-19. The rearrangement links TRBV30 to TRBJ2-4; a possible D gene is TRBD2 (6 bases). The sequencing input was peripheral blood. Here the CDR3 DNA reads TGTGCCTGGACGGGCGGGATAGCCAAAAACATTCAGTACTTC. Translating gives CAWTGGIAKNIQYF.